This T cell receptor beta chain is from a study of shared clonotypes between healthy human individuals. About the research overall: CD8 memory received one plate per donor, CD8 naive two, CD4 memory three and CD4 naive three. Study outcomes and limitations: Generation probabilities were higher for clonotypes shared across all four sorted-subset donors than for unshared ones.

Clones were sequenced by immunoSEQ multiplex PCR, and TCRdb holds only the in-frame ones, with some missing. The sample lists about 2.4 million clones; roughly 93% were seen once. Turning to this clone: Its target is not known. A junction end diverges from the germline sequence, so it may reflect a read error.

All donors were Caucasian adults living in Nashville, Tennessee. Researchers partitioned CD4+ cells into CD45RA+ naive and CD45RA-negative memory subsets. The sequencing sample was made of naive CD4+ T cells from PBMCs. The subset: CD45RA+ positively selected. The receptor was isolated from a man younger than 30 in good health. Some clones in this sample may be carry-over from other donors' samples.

DNA of the CDR3: TGCAGGGGACCGGGACACCCCCCTGACTTC. Amino acid sequence: CRGPGHPPDF. The chain uses TRBV20-1 and TRBJ2-7; weak D call: TRBD1 (6 bases). The CDR3 consists of 10 residues. In germline, CDR1 is DFQATT, CDR2 SNEGSKA (reference sequence).